Detailed here is one TCR beta chain. The data were taken from a study of blood T cell repertoires in COVID-19. Study in general: The cDNA or gDNA used as material had been derived from T cells, B-cell-depleted T cells, or PBMCs.

Original methodology: Amplification from reference gene primers served as the basis for estimated nucleated cell counts. Repertoires were generated with immunoSEQ multiplex PCR, while TCRdb's copy carries only in-frame clones and drops some. V and J calls and clone size are as listed in that table; D and trimming were resolved from the DNA. The sample contains around 460,000 clones, 85% to 90% of which appear only once. Trimming stripped 3 bases from V and 0 bases from J, with 12 bases between. This CDR3 comprises 16 residues. Per the germline V gene, CDR1 is MNHNS and CDR2 is SASEGT. This rearrangement joins TRBV6-1 to TRBJ1-5, with no clear D. The source material was peripheral blood. This clonotype was obtained from a man between 18 and 29 years old with COVID-19, enrolled during active disease. The CDR3 DNA follows: TGTGCCAGCAGTGAGTGGGCGGGGTATAGCAATCAGCCCCAGCATTTT. Translating it yields CASSEWAGYSNQPQHF.